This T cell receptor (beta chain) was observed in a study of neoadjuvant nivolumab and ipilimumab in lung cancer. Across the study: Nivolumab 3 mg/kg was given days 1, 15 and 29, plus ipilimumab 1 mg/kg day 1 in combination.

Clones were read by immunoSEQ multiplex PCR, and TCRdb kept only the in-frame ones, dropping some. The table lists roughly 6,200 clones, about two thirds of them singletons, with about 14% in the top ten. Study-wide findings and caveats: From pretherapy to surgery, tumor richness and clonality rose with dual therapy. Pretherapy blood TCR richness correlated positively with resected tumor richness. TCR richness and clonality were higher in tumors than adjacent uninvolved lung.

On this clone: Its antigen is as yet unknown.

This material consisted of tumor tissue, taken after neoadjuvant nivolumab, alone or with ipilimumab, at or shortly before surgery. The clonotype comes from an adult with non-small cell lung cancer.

The CDR3 coding sequence is TGTGCCACCAGCACTATAGGACGGGACAGCAACTATGGCTACACCTTC. It is translated as CATSTIGRDSNYGYTF. The rearrangement joins TRBV15 to TRBJ1-2, with 7 bases matching TRBD1. The length of the CDR3 is 16 residues. With V trimmed by 4 bases and J by 2 bases, 10 bases remained unmatched. Germline V gives CDR1 LNHNV, CDR2 YYDKDF (reference sequence).